The 10 T cell receptor beta chains in this list originate from one sample, sequenced in a study of monozygotic twins with inflammatory bowel disease. No DNA is given; TCRdb re-called the 5' RACE reads and lists each CDR3 protein once. Recorded for this sample: over 150,000 distinct CDR3 sequences. Specimen: blood. The receptors were sampled from a human donor with ulcerative colitis or Crohn's disease, or a healthy co-twin of an affected twin (not recorded which).

The genes are TRBV7-3 and TRBJ1-3. CDR3 length: 16 residues. The germline V gene has CDR1 SGHTA and CDR2 FQGTGA. The CDR3 sequence is CASSLPYSGAGNTIYF.

The chain links TRBV20-1 to TRBJ2-1; the D call from TCRdb, TRBD2, cannot be confirmed without DNA. The CDR3 length is 16 residues. Per the germline V gene, CDR1 is DFQATT and CDR2 is SNEGSKA (reference sequence). The CDR3 region is CSAPTRASGSLDEQFF.

The CDR3 region is CASSLTGTLRGEQFF. The chain uses TRBV5-1 and TRBJ2-1; without DNA, the TCRdb call of TRBD1 cannot be checked. This CDR3 contains 15 residues. Germline V CDR1 and CDR2: SGHRS, YFSETQ.

The V and J genes are TRBV7-2 and TRBJ2-3; the TCRdb D gene call, TRBD2, has no DNA to confirm it. This CDR3 spans 13 amino acids. Looked up from germline, CDR1 is SGHTA and CDR2 is FQGNSA. This CDR3 reads CASSLANALLKYF.

Here the CDR3 reads CASSPDSQHTEAFF. The chain carries TRBV18 and TRBJ1-1; the D gene TCRdb calls, TRBD1, cannot be checked with no DNA. This CDR3 region has 14 residues. Germline V gene lookup returns CDR1 KGHSH and CDR2 LQKENI.

The chain carries TRBV7-9 and TRBJ2-3. The CDR3 runs to 13 residues. In germline, CDR1 is SEHNR, CDR2 FQNEAQ (reference sequence). CDR3: CASSFGGTDTQYF.

The rearrangement links TRBV4-2 to TRBJ2-3; TCRdb picks TRBD2, but there is no DNA to check that call. The CDR3 covers 17 residues. CDR1 is LGHNA, CDR2 YNFKEQ, per germline. CDR3 protein: CASSRLIGTSATDTQYF.

The chain couples TRBV5-1 to TRBJ2-3; with no DNA, the TCRdb D assignment of TRBD2 cannot be verified. The CDR3 is 16 amino acids. Germline CDR1 SGHRS, CDR2 YFSETQ. The CDR3 region is CASSITGLWITDTQYF.

V usage is TRBV9 and J usage is TRBJ1-2; TCRdb designates TRBD1, a call that cannot be tested without DNA. This CDR3 is built from 14 residues. Germline CDR1 reads SGDLS; CDR2 reads YYNGEE. CDR3 protein: CASSAPSANFGYTF. Full variable domain (remainder filled in from reference TRBV9 and TRBJ1-2): DSGVTQTPKHLITATGQRVTLRCSPRSGDLSVYWYQQSLDQGLQFLIQYYNGEERAKGNILERFSAQQFPDLHSELNLSSLELGDSALYFCASSAPSANFGYTFGSGTRLTVV.

The chain couples TRBV28 to TRBJ1-5; absent DNA, TCRdb's TRBD1 call cannot be checked. Germline V gene data show CDR1 as MDHEN and CDR2 as SYDVKM. The CDR3 has 14 amino acids. CDR3 region: CASLDREGFRPQHF.